The TCR beta chain described here comes from a study of T cell changes during pregnancy in multiple sclerosis. The V gene's germline CDR1 is MNHEY and CDR2 SMNVEV (reference sequence). There are 11 residues in the CDR3. Trimming removed 5 bases from V and 7 bases from J, with 9 bases in between. This table comes from immunoSEQ multiplex PCR, and its TCRdb copy is limited to in-frame clones, with some not included. The repertoire holds tens of thousands of clones, with about nine tenths as singletons. Sequences were derived from peripheral blood, sampled in the third trimester of pregnancy. The clonotype was recovered from a female donor with multiple sclerosis, enrolled in a pregnancy study. V gene TRBV27 combines with J gene TRBJ2-7; no definite D call. The CDR3 DNA reads TGTGCCAGCAGTACCTTTCGGGAGCAGTACTTC. It specifies CASSTFREQYF.